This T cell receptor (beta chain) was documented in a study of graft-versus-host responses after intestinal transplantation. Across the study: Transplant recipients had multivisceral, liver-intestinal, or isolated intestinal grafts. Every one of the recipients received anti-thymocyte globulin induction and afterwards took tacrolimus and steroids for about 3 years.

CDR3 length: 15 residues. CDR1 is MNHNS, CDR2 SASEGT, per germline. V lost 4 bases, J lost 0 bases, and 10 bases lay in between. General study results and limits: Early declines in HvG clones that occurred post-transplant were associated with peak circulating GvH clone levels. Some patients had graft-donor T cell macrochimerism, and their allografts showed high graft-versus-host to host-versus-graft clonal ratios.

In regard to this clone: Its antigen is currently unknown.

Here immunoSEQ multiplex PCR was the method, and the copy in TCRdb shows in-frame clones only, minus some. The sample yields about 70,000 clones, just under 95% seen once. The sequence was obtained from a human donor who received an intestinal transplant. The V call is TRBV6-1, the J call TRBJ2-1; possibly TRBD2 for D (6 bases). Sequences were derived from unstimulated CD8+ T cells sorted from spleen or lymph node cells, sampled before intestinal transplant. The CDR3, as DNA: TGTGCCAGCAGTGTTAGCGGAAGCTCCTACAATGAGCAGTTCTTC. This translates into CASSVSGSSYNEQFF.